One TCR beta chain is described in this entry. Its antigen is undetermined. The data are from a study of cytomegalovirus exposure and HLA in healthy donors. Germline CDR1 MDHEN, CDR2 SYDVKM. V was pared by 5 bases and J by 5 bases, with 9 bases of the junction left unmatched. This CDR3 is 15 amino acids long. Overall study results and limits: In most subjects, TCR beta sequences reportedly gave accurate predictions of HLA-A and HLA-B alleles. According to a later analysis, donors in an Asian-associated ancestry cluster reportedly had fewer N-insertions than the roughly 640-donor mean. Most TCR sequences were uncommon, yet certain public TCRs appeared in many donors.

Use of 60 Vbeta and 13 Jbeta primers characterized the PCR. Assay used: immunoSEQ multiplex PCR; TCRdb lists only in-frame clones, some missing. The sample has over 150,000 clones; 70% to 85% are singletons. The chain uses TRBV28 and TRBJ1-1; 9 nucleotides agree with TRBD1. The TCR sequence derives from a woman aged 55 to 70 in good health and CMV-seropositive. The sample was PBMCs. Written as DNA, the CDR3 is TGTGCCAGCAGTGTAACCGGGACAGGGAAAACTGAAGCTTTCTTT. It is translated as CASSVTGTGKTEAFF.